Listed here are 25 T cell receptor beta chains from one sample, sequenced in a study of identical twins. TCRdb used MiXCR to reprocess the 5' RACE reads, holding one entry per CDR3 protein. Of about 890,000 distinct CDR3 sequences listed, 10% to 15% are singletons. These same records also appear under a second study, on yellow fever vaccine responses in identical twins.

Input material: PBMCs. These receptors came from a woman aged 18-29 years in good health.

This clonotype was found many times. The chain recombines TRBV29-1 with TRBJ2-1; D unclear. This CDR3 is built from 13 residues. V gave up 3 bases and J gave up 0 bases, with 6 bases separating them. The germline V gene encodes CDR1 SQVTM and CDR2 ANQGSEA. Written as DNA, the CDR3 is TGCAGCGTTGAGCAGTTCTCCTACAATGAGCAGTTCTTC. This translates into CSVEQFSYNEQFF.

This clonotype came up a few times. Germline and junction disagree at one end, which may indicate a read error. The V and J genes are TRBV5-1 and TRBJ2-2; either TRBD1 or TRBD2 may supply D (5 bases each). Germline V gene lookup returns CDR1 SGHRS and CDR2 YFSETQ. This CDR3 has 15 residues. Here the CDR3 reads CASTLGLAGTGELFF. CDR3 DNA sequence: TGCGCCAGCACCTTGGGGCTAGCAGGGACCGGGGAGCTGTTTTTT.

This clonotype occurred a few times. The chain joins TRBV10-3 to TRBJ2-7; 9 nucleotides align to TRBD2. The germline CDR1 and CDR2 sequences are ENHRY and SYGVKD. The CDR3 spans 16 residues. Trimming cost V 3 bases and J 1 base; bases outside gene matches: 7. CDR3 sequence (DNA): TGTGCCATCAGTGAATATTCTAGCGGGGATTCCTACGAGCAGTACTTC. Its translation: CAISEYSSGDSYEQYF.

This sequence joins TRBV11-2 and TRBJ1-1; 11 nucleotides match TRBD1. The CDR3 has 17 residues. Trimming removed 1 base from V and 5 bases from J; junction bases left unmatched: 9. Germline V gene sequence: CDR1 SGHAT, CDR2 FQNNGV. The CDR3 coding sequence is TGTGCCAGCAGCTTAGGACGGACAGGGGGCGTTGGGACTGAAGCTTTCTTT. The encoded protein is CASSLGRTGGVGTEAFF.

This clonotype showed up just a few times. The chain couples TRBV5-1 to TRBJ1-2; a weak D match, TRBD1 (5 bases). This CDR3 contains 13 residues. Deletions cut 4 bases from V and 5 bases from J, with 12 bases between. Germline V lookup: CDR1 SGHRS, CDR2 YFSETQ. CDR3 sequence reads: CASSQTAGYGYTF. CDR3 nucleotides: TGCGCCAGCAGCCAGACAGCGGGTTATGGCTACACCTTC.

The CDR3, as DNA: TGTGCCAGCAGCCGGCTACCGGGACACCGAAACACTGAAGCTTTCTTT. Protein: CASSRLPGHRNTEAFF. This rearrangement joins TRBV6-1 to TRBJ1-1, with D possibly TRBD1 on 6 matching bases. Germline V gene data show CDR1 as MNHNS and CDR2 as SASEGT. Trimming left V 6 bases short and J 2 bases short, with 19 bases between. The CDR3 runs 16 residues.

V and J are TRBV20-1 and TRBJ2-7; TRBD2 aligns across 14 bases. From germline, CDR1 is DFQATT and CDR2 SNEGSKA (reference sequence). V was pared by 4 bases and J by 3 bases, with 5 bases of the junction left unmatched. The CDR3 extends over 15 amino acids. The CDR3: CSATPGLAGDYEQYF. The CDR3 nucleotides read TGCAGTGCTACTCCGGGACTAGCGGGAGACTACGAGCAGTACTTC.

The chain is built from TRBV5-1 and TRBJ2-3, with 7 bases lining up with TRBD2. The CDR3 sequence is 15 residues long. CDR1 SGHRS and CDR2 YFSETQ come from the germline V gene. The ends lost 5 bases at V and 8 bases at J; junction bases unmatched: 14. This CDR3 reads CASRMRETSQGTQYF. CDR3 coding DNA: TGCGCCAGCAGAATGAGAGAGACTAGCCAGGGTACGCAGTATTTT.

The sample holds many counts of this clonotype. The rearrangement joins TRBV6-1 to TRBJ2-7; possibly TRBD1 or TRBD2 for D (6 bases each). Germline values: CDR1 MNHNS, CDR2 SASEGT. Trimming left V 7 bases short and J 4 bases short, with 11 bases between. The CDR3 extends over 12 amino acids. The CDR3 nucleotides are TGTGCCAGCACAAAGGGGGGTTACGAGCAGTACTTC. It specifies CASTKGGYEQYF.

V usage is TRBV15 and J usage is TRBJ1-6; D unresolved. Trimming removed 1 base from V and 7 bases from J, with 11 bases in between. CDR3 length: 15 amino acids. Germline lookup yields CDR1 LNHNV and CDR2 YYDKDF (reference sequence). The CDR3 nucleotides are TGTGCCACCAGCAGAGGTAGCTGGTCCAATTCACCCCTCCACTTT. Its translation is CATSRGSWSNSPLHF.

A few counts support this clonotype. The J gene is TRBJ1-2, the V gene TRBV7-9; weak D call: TRBD1 (5 bases). V was pared by 2 bases and J by 0 bases, with 10 bases between. Germline CDR1 SEHNR, CDR2 FQNEAQ (reference sequence). The CDR3 sequence is 15 residues long. Written as DNA, the CDR3 is TGTGCCAGCAGCTTACCATGGGGACCTAACTATGGCTACACCTTC. It specifies CASSLPWGPNYGYTF.

The genes are TRBV10-3 and TRBJ2-7; 11 bases are shared with TRBD2. This CDR3 is 15 amino acids long. Germline CDR1 reads ENHRY; CDR2 reads SYGVKD. V gave up 4 bases and J gave up 4 bases; unmatched junction bases: 6. The CDR3 sequence is CAISGSTSGSYEQYF. The CDR3 coding sequence is TGTGCCATCAGTGGAAGTACTAGCGGGAGTTACGAGCAGTACTTC.

This clonotype was found a few times. V is TRBV6-4 and J is TRBJ2-1; TRBD2 aligns across 9 bases. The CDR3 totals 14 residues. V was clipped by 4 bases and J by 7 bases; unmatched bases: 5. The germline V gene has CDR1 MRHNA and CDR2 SNTAGT. The CDR3 DNA sequence: TGTGCCAGCAGTGGTGCGGGGGGGATGAATGAGCAGTTCTTC. This encodes CASSGAGGMNEQFF.

This chain joins TRBV2 and TRBJ2-1; the match to TRBD2 covers 8 bases. Trimming removed 5 bases from V and 6 bases from J; junction bases left unmatched: 12. CDR3 length: 16 residues. From germline, CDR1 is SNHLY and CDR2 FYNNEI. The CDR3 DNA reads TGTGCCAGCAGTACCCCTCGCGGGGGGACCTTCAATGAGCAGTTCTTC. Its protein product is CASSTPRGGTFNEQFF.

This rearrangement joins TRBV12-3 or TRBV12-4 to TRBJ2-4; D may be TRBD1 (5 bases). The germline V and J ends were trimmed by 5 bases and 12 bases, with 14 bases remaining between them. This CDR3 region has 12 residues. The CDR3 protein is CASSADSSYQYF. The CDR3 nucleotides read TGTGCCAGCAGTGCAGACAGCTCATATCAGTACTTC.

The V and J genes are TRBV20-1 and TRBJ2-7; D is possibly TRBD2 (6 bases). CDR3 length: 16 amino acids. Germline CDR1 reads DFQATT; CDR2 reads SNEGSKA (reference sequence). Trimming took 0 bases from V and 0 from J, leaving 15 bases between them. CDR3 sequence reads: CSARDLIADRSYEQYF. The CDR3 region has the DNA TGCAGTGCTAGAGATTTAATAGCGGACCGCTCCTACGAGCAGTACTTC.

The table lists this clonotype with a few counts. The chain recombines TRBV7-6 with TRBJ2-1, with 7 bases fitting TRBD2. The CDR3 runs to 12 residues. CDR1 is SGHVS, CDR2 FNYEAQ, per germline. V was clipped by 5 bases and J by 15 bases; unmatched bases: 10. CDR3 sequence (DNA): TGTGCCAGCAGCACCTTAGCGGGCCCCGGGTTCTTC. Translation gives CASSTLAGPGFF.

This clonotype was detected a few times. The V gene is TRBV5-6, the J gene TRBJ1-6; 7 bases map to TRBD1. Germline CDR1 and CDR2: SGHDT and YYEEEE. The length of the CDR3 is 15 residues. Trimming took 4 bases from V and 6 from J; bases not matched to a gene: 7. CDR3 region: CASSQDRRSNSPLHF. CDR3 sequence (DNA): TGTGCCAGCAGCCAGGACAGGAGGAGTAATTCACCCCTCCACTTT.

CDR3 loop: CSGTRDYPIYNEQFF. The CDR3 DNA sequence: TGCAGTGGCACCCGGGACTACCCTATCTACAATGAGCAGTTCTTC. V gene TRBV20-1 combines with J gene TRBJ2-1, with 7 bases lining up with TRBD2. J gave up 3 bases and V 7 bases, and 12 bases lay outside the gene matches. Germline loops: CDR1 DFQATT, CDR2 SNEGSKA (reference sequence). CDR3 length: 15 residues.

J is TRBJ2-4 and V is TRBV20-1; weak D call: TRBD2 (6 bases). Trimming pared 2 bases from V and 12 bases from J, leaving 11 bases between. This CDR3 contains 11 residues. The germline V gene has CDR1 DFQATT and CDR2 SNEGSKA (reference sequence). The CDR3 reads CSARSTGSQYF. CDR3 coding DNA: TGCAGTGCTAGATCCACCGGGAGTCAGTACTTC.

The chain is built from TRBV20-1 and TRBJ2-1, with D hard to call. The CDR3 has 11 amino acids. Germline V CDR1 and CDR2: DFQATT, SNEGSKA (reference sequence). Trimming took 3 bases from V and 9 from J, leaving 9 bases between them. CDR3 loop: CSARDLTEQFF. The CDR3 region has the DNA TGCAGTGCTAGGGACCTTACTGAGCAGTTCTTC.

The chain links TRBV7-9 to TRBJ2-2, with D uncertain. The germline V and J ends were trimmed by 8 bases and 7 bases, with 8 bases remaining between them. CDR1 is SEHNR and CDR2 is FQNEAQ in the germline V gene (reference sequence). The length of the CDR3 is 11 residues. CDR3 residues: CASHMGGELFF. In DNA, the CDR3 is TGTGCCAGCCACATGGGCGGGGAGCTGTTTTTT. The full variable domain, with the rest looked up from reference TRBV7-9 and TRBJ2-2, is DTGVSQNPRHKITKRGQNVTFRCDPISEHNRLYWYRQTLGQGPEFLTYFQNEAQLEKSRLLSDRFSAERPKGSFSTLEIQRTEQGDSAMYLCASHMGGELFFGEGSRLTVL.

This clonotype has at least ten counts. The rearrangement links TRBV20-1 to TRBJ1-1, with no clear D. CDR1 and CDR2 from the germline V gene are DFQATT and SNEGSKA (reference sequence). The CDR3 sequence is 13 residues long. V lost 1 base and J 1 base, leaving 7 bases between the germline ends. The CDR3 nucleotides read TGCAGTGCTAGAGCCTCTTGGAACACTGAAGCTTTCTTT. This gives the protein CSARASWNTEAFF.

The chain recombines TRBV10-1 with TRBJ1-2, with D maybe TRBD1 (6 bases). This CDR3 has 14 amino acids. Germline V lookup: CDR1 WNHNN, CDR2 SYGVQD (reference sequence). V lost 6 bases and J lost 7, with 18 bases in between. This chain's CDR3 is CASSPEVRGIGYTF. CDR3 in DNA: TGCGCCAGCAGCCCAGAGGTCAGGGGAATTGGCTACACCTTC.

The chain employs TRBV5-1 and TRBJ1-2; TRBD1 matches at 9 bases. Germline V gene sequence: CDR1 SGHRS, CDR2 YFSETQ. The CDR3 runs 17 residues. V was pared by 0 bases and J by 0 bases, with 6 bases of the junction left unmatched. DNA for the CDR3: TGCGCCAGCAGCTTGGCTGGGACAGGGAGATCTAACTATGGCTACACCTTC. This encodes CASSLAGTGRSNYGYTF.